The present T cell receptor beta chain was sequenced within a study of T-cell reconstitution after alpha-beta-depleted transplantation in children. Unique molecular identifiers were used to barcode this TCRbeta library. Via MiXCR, TCRdb re-called the PCR reads, giving one row per CDR3 protein. The sample carries around 700,000 distinct CDR3 sequences, roughly 14% recorded once. The ends were cut back, 10 bases at V and 1 base at J, with 16 bases in the middle. The CDR3 totals 14 residues. Germline loops: CDR1 SGHAT, CDR2 FQNNGV. This clonotype has only a few counts. The chain couples TRBV11-2 to TRBJ2-5; D is perhaps TRBD2 (6 bases). The material sequenced was PBMCs, taken before TCRalphabeta/CD19-depleted stem cell transplant. The sequence was collected from a girl aged 2 to 10 with congenital amegakaryocytic thrombocytopenia, due to receive a stem cell transplant. CDR3 in DNA: TGTGCCACCAGGCAGACTAGTCCCCAAGAGACCCAGTACTTC. Translating gives CATRQTSPQETQYF.